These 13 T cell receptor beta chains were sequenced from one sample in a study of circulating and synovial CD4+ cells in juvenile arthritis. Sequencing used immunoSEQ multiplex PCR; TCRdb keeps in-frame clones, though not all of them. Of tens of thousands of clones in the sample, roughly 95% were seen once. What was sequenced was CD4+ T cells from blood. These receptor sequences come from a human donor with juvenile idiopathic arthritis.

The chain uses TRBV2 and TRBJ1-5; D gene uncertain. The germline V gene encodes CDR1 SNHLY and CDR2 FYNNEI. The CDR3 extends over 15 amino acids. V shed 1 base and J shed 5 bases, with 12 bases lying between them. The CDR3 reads CASSEDRGVYQPQHF. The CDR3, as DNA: TGTGCCAGCAGTGAAGATCGGGGAGTCTATCAGCCCCAGCATTTT.

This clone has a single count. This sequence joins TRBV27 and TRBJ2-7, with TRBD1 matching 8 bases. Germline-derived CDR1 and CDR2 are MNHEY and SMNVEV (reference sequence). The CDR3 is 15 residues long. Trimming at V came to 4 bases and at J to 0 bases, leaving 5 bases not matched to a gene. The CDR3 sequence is CASSSTGAHSYEQYF. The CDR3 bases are TGTGCCAGCAGTTCGACAGGGGCCCACTCCTACGAGCAGTACTTC.

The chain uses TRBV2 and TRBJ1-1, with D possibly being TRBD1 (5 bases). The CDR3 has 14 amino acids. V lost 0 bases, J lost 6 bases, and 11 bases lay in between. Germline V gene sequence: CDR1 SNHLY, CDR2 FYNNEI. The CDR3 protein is CASSEAVGTSEAFF. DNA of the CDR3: TGTGCCAGCAGTGAAGCGGTAGGGACTTCTGAAGCTTTCTTT.

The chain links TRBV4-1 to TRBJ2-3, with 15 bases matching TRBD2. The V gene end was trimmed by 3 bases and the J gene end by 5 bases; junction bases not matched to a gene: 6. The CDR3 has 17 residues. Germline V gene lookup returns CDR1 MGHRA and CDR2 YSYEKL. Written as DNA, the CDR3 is TGCGCCAGCAGCCACGGACTAGCGGGAGGGTTTAAAGATACGCAGTATTTT. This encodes CASSHGLAGGFKDTQYF.

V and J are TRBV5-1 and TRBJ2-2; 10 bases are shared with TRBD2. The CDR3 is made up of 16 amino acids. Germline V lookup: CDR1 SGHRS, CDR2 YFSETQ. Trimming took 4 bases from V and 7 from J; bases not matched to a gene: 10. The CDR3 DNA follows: TGCGCCAGCAGCCCCTCCGTGGCTAGCGGGAGCGGGGAGCTGTTTTTT. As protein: CASSPSVASGSGELFF.

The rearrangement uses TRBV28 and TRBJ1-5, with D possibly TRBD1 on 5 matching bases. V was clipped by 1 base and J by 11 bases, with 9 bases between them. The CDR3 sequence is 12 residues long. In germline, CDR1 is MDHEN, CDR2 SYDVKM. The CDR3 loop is CASSLFVGAQHF. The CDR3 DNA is TGTGCCAGCAGTTTATTTGTAGGGGCCCAGCATTTT. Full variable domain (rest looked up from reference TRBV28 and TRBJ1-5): DVKVTQSSRYLVKRTGEKVFLECVQDMDHENMFWYRQDPGLGLRLIYFSYDVKMKEKGDIPEGYSVSREKKERFSLILESASTNQTSMYLCASSLFVGAQHFGDGTRLSIL.

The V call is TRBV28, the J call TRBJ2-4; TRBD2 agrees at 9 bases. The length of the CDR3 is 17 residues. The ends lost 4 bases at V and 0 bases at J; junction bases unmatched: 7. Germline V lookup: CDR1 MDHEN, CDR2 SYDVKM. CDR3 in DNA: TGTGCCAGCAGTTCCCCGCGGGGGGGGGTAGCCAAAAACATTCAGTACTTC. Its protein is CASSSPRGGVAKNIQYF.

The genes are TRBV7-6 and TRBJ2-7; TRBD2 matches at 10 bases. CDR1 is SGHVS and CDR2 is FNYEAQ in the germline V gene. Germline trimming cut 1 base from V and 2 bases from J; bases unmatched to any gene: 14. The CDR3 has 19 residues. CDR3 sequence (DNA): TGTGCCAGCAGCTTAGGAAACCGAGGGAGCGGGAGGGAAACCTACGAGCAGTACTTC. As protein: CASSLGNRGSGRETYEQYF.

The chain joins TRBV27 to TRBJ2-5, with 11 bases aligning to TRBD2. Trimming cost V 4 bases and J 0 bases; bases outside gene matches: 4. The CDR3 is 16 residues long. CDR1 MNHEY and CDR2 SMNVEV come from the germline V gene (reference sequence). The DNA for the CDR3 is TGTGCCAGCAGTTCCCTAGCGGGAGGCCACCAAGAGACCCAGTACTTC. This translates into CASSSLAGGHQETQYF.

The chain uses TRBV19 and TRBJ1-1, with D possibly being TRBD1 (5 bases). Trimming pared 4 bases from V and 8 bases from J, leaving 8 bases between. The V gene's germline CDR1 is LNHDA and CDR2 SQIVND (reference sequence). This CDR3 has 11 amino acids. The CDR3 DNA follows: TGTGCCAGTAGTAGGGGGGACGAAGCTTTCTTT. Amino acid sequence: CASSRGDEAFF.

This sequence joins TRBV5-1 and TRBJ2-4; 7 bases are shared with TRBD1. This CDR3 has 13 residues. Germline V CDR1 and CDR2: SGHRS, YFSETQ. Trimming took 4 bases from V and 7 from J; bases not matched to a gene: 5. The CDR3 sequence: CASSPLDRNIQYF. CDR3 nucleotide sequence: TGCGCCAGCAGCCCTCTGGACAGGAACATTCAGTACTTC.

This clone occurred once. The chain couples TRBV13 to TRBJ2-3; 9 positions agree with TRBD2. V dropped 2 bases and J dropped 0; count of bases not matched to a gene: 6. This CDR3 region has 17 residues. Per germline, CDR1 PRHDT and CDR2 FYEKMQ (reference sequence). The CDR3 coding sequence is TGTGCCAGCAGCTTAATGCGGGGGGGAGTGAGCACAGATACGCAGTATTTT. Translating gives CASSLMRGGVSTDTQYF.

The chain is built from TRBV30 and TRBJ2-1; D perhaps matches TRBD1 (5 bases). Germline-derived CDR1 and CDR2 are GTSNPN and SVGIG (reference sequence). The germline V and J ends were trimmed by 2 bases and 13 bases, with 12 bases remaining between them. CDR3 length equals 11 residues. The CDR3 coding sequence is TGTGCCTGGAGTACCCTAGGGGTACAGTTCTTC. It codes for CAWSTLGVQFF.